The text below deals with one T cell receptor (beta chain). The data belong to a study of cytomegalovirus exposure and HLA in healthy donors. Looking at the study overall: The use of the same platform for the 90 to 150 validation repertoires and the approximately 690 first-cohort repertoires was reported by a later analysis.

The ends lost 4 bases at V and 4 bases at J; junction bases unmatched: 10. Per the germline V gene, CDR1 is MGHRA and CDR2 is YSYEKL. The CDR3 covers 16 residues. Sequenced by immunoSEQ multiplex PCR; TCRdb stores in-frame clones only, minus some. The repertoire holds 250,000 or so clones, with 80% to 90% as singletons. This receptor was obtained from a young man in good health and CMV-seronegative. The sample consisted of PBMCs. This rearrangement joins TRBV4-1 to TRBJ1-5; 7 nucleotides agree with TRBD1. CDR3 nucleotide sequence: TGCGCCAGCAGCCGGTCTACAGGGGCCATTAATCAGCCCCAGCATTTT. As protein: CASSRSTGAINQPQHF.